The present entry profiles one T cell receptor (beta chain) with its context. The CDR3 is 12 amino acids. With 4 bases removed from V and 4 bases from J, the gap between germline ends came to 4 bases. These data are taken from a study of blood T cell repertoires in COVID-19. Study context: Italy, Spain and the United States were the sources of the convalescent and acute COVID-19 samples. PBMCs, B-cell-depleted T cells, or T cells provided the cDNA or gDNA that made up the material.

Study processing details: By means of reference gene primer amplification, nucleated cell counts were estimated. Sequencing used immunoSEQ multiplex PCR; TCRdb keeps in-frame clones, though not all of them. V and J calls and clone size are copied from that table; D and trimming were computed from the DNA. The profile shows 250,000 to 300,000 clones, approximately 88% of them singletons. The sample was peripheral blood. The rearrangement uses TRBV12-3 or TRBV12-4 and TRBJ2-2; D gene uncertain. This TCR was sampled from a woman aged 25 to 45 who had recovered from COVID-19. CDR3 sequence reads: CASSYSTGELFF. The DNA for the CDR3 is TGTGCCAGCAGTTACAGCACCGGGGAGCTGTTTTTT.